The 31 T cell receptor beta chains given below trace back to one sample, sequenced in a study of shared clonotypes between healthy human individuals. Using immunoSEQ multiplex PCR, the repertoire was profiled, and TCRdb retains in-frame clones only, with some absent. In the table there are about 2.2 million clones, about 93% of which are singletons. Terminally differentiated effector memory CD45RA+ cells were left out of the naive CD8 fraction, which was CD45RO-negative and positively selected for CCR7. Sequencing input: naive CD8+ T cells from PBMCs. The receptors shown here come from a man younger than 35 in good health. Some clones in this sample may be carry-over from other donors' samples.

This chain joins TRBV27 and TRBJ2-3; D may be TRBD2 (5 bases). V shed 6 bases and J shed 0 bases, with 13 bases lying between them. Germline V gives CDR1 MNHEY, CDR2 SMNVEV (reference sequence). This CDR3 is 15 amino acids long. For the CDR3, the DNA is TGTGCCAGCAGGCAAAGTGGAGGTAGCACAGATACGCAGTATTTT. Protein sequence: CASRQSGGSTDTQYF.

As for this clone: The sample contains more than one DNA sequence encoding this CDR3. The V and J genes are TRBV9 and TRBJ1-1; D remains ambiguous. The CDR3 runs to 14 residues. Germline loops: CDR1 SGDLS, CDR2 YYNGEE. V shed 3 bases and J shed 2 bases, with 11 bases lying between them. The CDR3 sequence is CASSDPSGNTEAFF. The CDR3 DNA follows: TGTGCCAGCAGCGACCCGTCCGGAAACACTGAAGCTTTCTTT.

The J gene is TRBJ2-7, the V gene TRBV5-4; D may match TRBD1 or TRBD2 (5 bases each). Germline V lookup: CDR1 SGHNT, CDR2 YYREEE (reference sequence). This CDR3 spans 14 amino acids. With 0 bases removed from V and 7 bases from J, the gap between germline ends came to 14 bases. This chain's CDR3 is CASSLGLGVREQYF. The CDR3 nucleotides are TGTGCCAGCAGCTTGGGGCTGGGGGTAAGGGAGCAGTACTTC.

This sequence joins TRBV28 and TRBJ1-4, with TRBD1 matching 8 bases. The CDR3 is 16 amino acids. With 4 bases clipped from V and 5 bases from J, the junction kept 9 bases outside the gene matches. In germline, CDR1 is MDHEN, CDR2 SYDVKM. CDR3 amino acids: CASSSTPGGVNEKLFF. The CDR3 region has the DNA TGTGCCAGCAGTTCAACCCCAGGGGGCGTCAATGAAAAACTGTTTTTT.

The CDR3 spells CSVLIPSLSKFHEQYF. CDR3 DNA: TGCAGCGTTTTAATTCCGAGCCTCTCCAAATTCCACGAGCAGTACTTC. The V call is TRBV29-1, the J call TRBJ2-7; D unresolved. The length of the CDR3 is 16 residues. V was cut by 5 bases and J by 5 bases, with 25 bases left in between. The germline gives CDR1 SQVTM, CDR2 ANQGSEA.

This clone was found a few times. The chain recombines TRBV19 with TRBJ1-4, with 9 bases that match TRBD1. Germline trimming cut 2 bases from V and 6 bases from J; bases unmatched to any gene: 10. CDR3 size: 17 residues. The germline CDR1 and CDR2 sequences are LNHDA and SQIVND (reference sequence). CDR3 protein: CASSILLTGGEDEKLFF. The CDR3 nucleotides read TGTGCCAGTAGTATACTCCTAACAGGGGGCGAGGATGAAAAACTGTTTTTT.

The DNA of the CDR3 is TGTGCCAGCAGCCAGACAGGGTGGGATGAAAAACTGTTTTTT. Amino acid sequence: CASSQTGWDEKLFF. J is TRBJ1-4 and V is TRBV2, with 7 bases matching TRBD1. This CDR3 is 14 amino acids long. J lost 6 bases, V lost 6 bases, and 7 bases had no gene match. Germline loops: CDR1 SNHLY, CDR2 FYNNEI.

The chain recombines TRBV4-1 with TRBJ2-1; the match to TRBD2 covers 14 bases. V shed 8 bases and J 10 bases; nucleotides not matched to a gene: 10. Looked up from germline, CDR1 is MGHRA and CDR2 is YSYEKL. The CDR3 sequence is 15 residues long. This chain's CDR3 is CASAYPGLAGEEQFF. The CDR3 DNA sequence: TGCGCCAGCGCCTATCCGGGACTAGCGGGGGAAGAGCAGTTCTTC.

This clone occurred once. The chain joins TRBV5-6 to TRBJ2-3; TRBD2 matches at 16 bases. The V gene end was trimmed by 6 bases and the J gene end by 3 bases; junction bases not matched to a gene: 4. The CDR3 consists of 16 residues. CDR1 SGHDT and CDR2 YYEEEE come from the germline V gene. The chain's CDR3 is CASNLGLAGGTDTQYF. In DNA form, the CDR3 reads TGTGCCAGCAACCTGGGACTAGCGGGAGGGACAGATACGCAGTATTTT.

The sample holds one count of this clone. The genes are TRBV10-3 and TRBJ2-7; TRBD2 is a possible D gene (5 bases). The CDR3 has 14 amino acids. Per the germline V gene, CDR1 is ENHRY and CDR2 is SYGVKD. Trimming took 3 bases from V and 2 from J, leaving 11 bases between them. This CDR3 is CAISDYGGTYEQYF. Here the CDR3 DNA reads TGTGCCATCAGTGACTACGGAGGAACCTACGAGCAGTACTTC.

The rearrangement joins TRBV20-1 to TRBJ2-3; D might be TRBD2 (5 bases). V was cut by 7 bases and J by 4 bases, with 9 bases left in between. The CDR3 has 11 residues. Germline V gives CDR1 DFQATT, CDR2 SNEGSKA (reference sequence). This chain's CDR3 is CSGRAADTQYF. For the CDR3, the DNA is TGCAGTGGGCGGGCGGCAGATACGCAGTATTTT.

V usage is TRBV27 and J usage is TRBJ1-2; tentatively, D is TRBD1 (6 bases). This CDR3 spans 16 amino acids. CDR1 MNHEY and CDR2 SMNVEV come from the germline V gene (reference sequence). V was pared by 5 bases and J by 0 bases, with 16 bases between. The CDR3 DNA is TGTGCCAGCAGTCCGTCGTGGGGGCCCTCTAACTATGGCTACACCTTC. It translates to CASSPSWGPSNYGYTF.

The chain employs TRBV5-8 and TRBJ1-1, with D tentatively TRBD1 (5 bases). The germline V gene encodes CDR1 SGHTS and CDR2 YDEGEE. There are 15 residues in the CDR3. Deletions cut 7 bases from V and 3 bases from J, with 19 bases between. This chain's CDR3 is CASSLLGGLHTEAFF. CDR3 bases: TGTGCCAGCTCACTCTTGGGGGGTTTGCACACTGAAGCTTTCTTT.

The genes are TRBV28 and TRBJ2-1; TRBD2 agrees at 9 bases. This CDR3 region has 16 residues. Germline CDR1 is MDHEN and CDR2 is SYDVKM. V was clipped by 5 bases and J by 6 bases; unmatched bases: 11. CDR3 in amino acids: CASSPWSSGGINEQFF. Written as DNA, the CDR3 is TGTGCCAGCAGTCCCTGGAGTAGCGGGGGAATCAATGAGCAGTTCTTC.

The V call is TRBV14, the J call TRBJ2-1; a weak D match, TRBD2 (5 bases). Per the germline V gene, CDR1 is SGHDN and CDR2 is FVKESK. CDR3 length: 18 amino acids. V lost 4 bases, J lost 0 bases, and 19 bases lay in between. CDR3 nucleotide sequence: TGTGCCAGCAGCCCCACCCGACCTTCGGGGAGCTCCTACAATGAGCAGTTCTTC. It codes for CASSPTRPSGSSYNEQFF.

The chain employs TRBV7-9 and TRBJ2-1; D is unclear. The germline V and J ends were trimmed by 5 bases and 0 bases, with 14 bases remaining between them. The CDR3 spans 16 residues. Germline V gene lookup returns CDR1 SEHNR and CDR2 FQNEAQ (reference sequence). This CDR3 reads CASSTLVGSSYNEQFF. CDR3 bases: TGTGCCAGCAGCACGCTGGTCGGCTCCTCCTACAATGAGCAGTTCTTC. The whole variable domain, remainder taken from reference TRBV7-9 and TRBJ2-1, is DTGVSQNPRHKITKRGQNVTFRCDPISEHNRLYWYRQTLGQGPEFLTYFQNEAQLEKSRLLSDRFSAERPKGSFSTLEIQRTEQGDSAMYLCASSTLVGSSYNEQFFGPGTRLTVL.

The chain carries TRBV7-6 and TRBJ2-1; a weak D match, TRBD2 (5 bases). This CDR3 has 16 amino acids. Trimming left V 5 bases short and J 2 bases short, with 16 bases between. Germline CDR1 SGHVS, CDR2 FNYEAQ. The CDR3 region is CASSPRRRVPYNEQFF. The CDR3 DNA reads TGTGCCAGCAGCCCTCGGAGGCGGGTTCCCTACAATGAGCAGTTCTTC.

The CDR3 DNA follows: TGTGCCAGCAGTCTCACCGGACTAGCTGACGAGCAGTACTTC. Amino acid sequence: CASSLTGLADEQYF. The chain employs TRBV28 and TRBJ2-7; TRBD2 aligns across 8 bases. The germline V gene encodes CDR1 MDHEN and CDR2 SYDVKM. The junction had 8 bases not matched to a gene; V was cut back by 5 bases and J by 5 bases. The CDR3 extends over 14 amino acids.

The gene calls are TRBV28 and TRBJ2-1; D remains ambiguous. Trimming stripped 8 bases from V and 8 bases from J, with 19 bases between. Germline V lookup: CDR1 MDHEN, CDR2 SYDVKM. The CDR3 is made up of 14 amino acids. CDR3 DNA: TGTGCCAGCCGGGCGTGGTCTACCCCCGATGAGCAGTTCTTC. Translated, it gives CASRAWSTPDEQFF.

The chain combines TRBV27 with TRBJ1-2; TRBD1 aligns across 7 bases. The junction had 6 bases not matched to a gene; V was cut back by 5 bases and J by 3 bases. Germline lookup yields CDR1 MNHEY and CDR2 SMNVEV (reference sequence). This CDR3 spans 14 amino acids. This CDR3 reads CASSADRADYGYTF. CDR3 DNA sequence: TGTGCCAGCAGTGCAGACAGGGCGGACTATGGCTACACCTTC.

The V gene is TRBV14, the J gene TRBJ2-5; possibly TRBD1 or TRBD2 for D (6 bases each). Germline loops: CDR1 SGHDN, CDR2 FVKESK. The V end was cut by 4 bases, the J end by 1 base, with 16 bases between. This CDR3 is 16 amino acids long. DNA of the CDR3: TGTGCCAGCAGCCCGACTGGAGGGGGAGCCCAAGAGACCCAGTACTTC. It yields the protein CASSPTGGGAQETQYF.

The gene calls are TRBV9 and TRBJ2-2, with D perhaps matching TRBD2 (5 bases). Trimming removed 5 bases from V and 6 bases from J, with 8 bases in between. The CDR3 extends over 12 amino acids. From germline, CDR1 is SGDLS and CDR2 YYNGEE. CDR3 bases: TGTGCCAGCAGGAGCGGCGCCGGGGAGCTGTTTTTT. This translates into CASRSGAGELFF.

The J gene is TRBJ2-3, the V gene TRBV11-3, with no clear D. This CDR3 is 13 amino acids long. V lost 4 bases and J lost 6, with 11 bases in between. Germline V gene sequence: CDR1 SGHNT, CDR2 YENEEA. The chain's CDR3 is CASSSSPVDTQYF. DNA of the CDR3: TGTGCCAGCAGCTCCAGTCCCGTCGATACGCAGTATTTT.

This clone was seen a single time. The rearrangement uses TRBV19 and TRBJ1-1; D unclear. CDR3 length equals 14 residues. Trimming left V 7 bases short and J 1 base short, with 13 bases between. Germline CDR1 is LNHDA and CDR2 is SQIVND (reference sequence). CDR3 bases: TGTGCCAGTACTGCAAGAAACCAGAACACTGAAGCTTTCTTT. This gives the protein CASTARNQNTEAFF. The full variable domain, in which reference TRBV19 and TRBJ1-1 provide the parts outside the CDR3, is DGGITQSPKYLFRKEGQNVTLSCEQNLNHDAMYWYRQDPGQGLRLIYYSQIVNDFQKGDIAEGYSVSREKKESFPLTVTSAQKNPTAFYLCASTARNQNTEAFFGQGTRLTVV.

About this clone itself: Other DNA sequences in the same sample also yield this CDR3. The V and J genes are TRBV2 and TRBJ2-5; D ambiguous. Germline V gene lookup returns CDR1 SNHLY and CDR2 FYNNEI. Trimming shortened V by 3 bases and J by 3 bases, and 5 bases separated the two germline ends. The CDR3 is 12 residues long. CDR3 in amino acids: CASSDREETQYF. The CDR3 DNA reads TGTGCCAGCAGTGACCGGGAAGAGACCCAGTACTTC.

As regards this clone: A junction end diverges from the germline sequence, so it may reflect a read error. The chain couples TRBV28 to TRBJ1-4; possible D gene TRBD1, 5 bases. Germline CDR1 is MDHEN and CDR2 is SYDVKM. CDR3 length: 12 residues. In DNA, the CDR3 is TGTGCCAGCACCAACGCGGATGGGGCGCTGCCTTTT. Protein: CASTNADGALPF.

The V and J genes are TRBV28 and TRBJ2-5; 7 bases agree with TRBD1. This CDR3 has 15 amino acids. Germline values: CDR1 MDHEN, CDR2 SYDVKM. V gave up 4 bases and J gave up 7 bases; unmatched junction bases: 12. The CDR3 bases are TGTGCCAGCAGTTCGGACAAAGACAGGGAACGGACCCAGTACTTC. Amino acid sequence: CASSSDKDRERTQYF.

The chain has TRBV2 and TRBJ2-1; a possible D gene is TRBD2 (5 bases). The V and J ends lost 7 bases and 3 bases respectively, with 13 bases between them. This CDR3 has 14 amino acids. From germline, CDR1 is SNHLY and CDR2 FYNNEI. The CDR3 sequence: CASMGEGSYNEQFF. The CDR3 coding sequence is TGTGCCAGCATGGGAGAAGGGAGCTACAATGAGCAGTTCTTC.

This sequence joins TRBV4-1 and TRBJ2-7; 9 bases match TRBD2. Unmatched junction bases numbered 7, after V lost 2 bases and J lost 5 bases. Germline loops: CDR1 MGHRA, CDR2 YSYEKL. The CDR3 extends over 15 amino acids. In DNA, the CDR3 is TGCGCCAGCAGCCAACTTAGCGGGAGTCCCCACGAGCAGTACTTC. Translated: CASSQLSGSPHEQYF.

The V and J genes are TRBV28 and TRBJ2-7, with 10 bases that match TRBD1. Germline CDR1 and CDR2: MDHEN and SYDVKM. With 0 bases clipped from V and 3 bases from J, the junction kept 2 bases outside the gene matches. The CDR3 runs 15 residues. The CDR3 DNA reads as TGTGCCAGCAGTTTATGGCGGACAGGGGGCTACGAGCAGTACTTC. Translation: CASSLWRTGGYEQYF.

The V call is TRBV4-2, the J call TRBJ2-3; D may correspond to TRBD1 or TRBD2 (7 bases each). V shed 4 bases and J shed 4 bases, with 12 bases lying between them. The CDR3 has 14 residues. Germline CDR1 and CDR2: LGHNA and YNFKEQ. The CDR3 region is CASSRGGTADTQYF. The CDR3 DNA is TGTGCCAGCAGCCGGGGGGGGACAGCAGATACGCAGTATTTT.